This T cell receptor (beta chain) was documented in a study of blood T cell repertoires in COVID-19. Study-wide background: Researchers got acute and convalescent COVID-19 samples from the United States, Italy and Spain. PBMCs, B-cell-depleted T cells, or T cells were the source of the cDNA or gDNA that made up the material.

The CDR3 totals 14 residues. The germline CDR1 and CDR2 sequences are MNHNY and SVGAGI (reference sequence). V lost 6 bases, J lost 1 base, and 10 bases lay in between. As originally analysed: Researchers report that nucleated cell counts were estimated from reference gene primer amplification. This table comes from immunoSEQ multiplex PCR, and its TCRdb copy is limited to in-frame clones, with some not included. Clonal size and the V and J genes are those of that table, whereas D and trimming came from the DNA. The data show fewer than 150,000 clones, about 82% seen once. This chain joins TRBV6-6 and TRBJ1-3, with D unclear. Sequences were obtained from peripheral blood. This sequence was found in a man in his forties or fifties with acute or convalescent COVID-19. CDR3 coding DNA: TGTGCCAGCAGCCCAGAAGTTTCTGGAAACACCATATATTTT. Translation: CASSPEVSGNTIYF.